Below, 26 T cell receptor beta chains from the same sample are listed, as sequenced in a study of blood T cell repertoires in COVID-19. Sequencing used immunoSEQ multiplex PCR; TCRdb keeps in-frame clones, though not all of them. Altogether around 300,000 clones are present, less than 85% being singletons, with the ten largest covering roughly 2.6%. Sequenced input: PBMCs or T cells enriched from blood (not recorded which). These receptors were taken from a woman aged 45 to 65 who had recovered from COVID-19.

The table lists this clone with a few counts. The V call is TRBV29-1, the J call TRBJ1-1; 7 positions match TRBD1. The germline V gene has CDR1 SQVTM and CDR2 ANQGSEA. The ends lost 5 bases at V and 4 bases at J; junction bases unmatched: 7. The CDR3 length is 13 residues. CDR3 nucleotides: TGCAGCGTTCAACAGGGGATTCGCACTGAAGCTTTCTTT. This sequence encodes CSVQQGIRTEAFF.

V is TRBV7-9 and J is TRBJ1-1, with D unresolved. The CDR3 is made up of 14 amino acids. Germline lookup yields CDR1 SEHNR and CDR2 FQNEAQ (reference sequence). The V gene lost 1 base and the J gene lost 2 bases, with 8 bases spanning the gap. The CDR3 coding sequence is TGTGCCAGCAGCTTAGTAGCAGCAAACACTGAAGCTTTCTTT. This codes for CASSLVAANTEAFF.

There are a few counts of this clone. The V call is TRBV7-2, the J call TRBJ1-2; TRBD1 agrees at 7 bases. The CDR3 consists of 14 residues. J lost 4 bases, V lost 0 bases, and 2 bases had no gene match. CDR1 is SGHTA and CDR2 is FQGNSA in the germline V gene. The CDR3 DNA sequence: TGTGCCAGCAGCTTAGCTCCAGGGGGCTATGGCTACACCTTC. It yields the protein CASSLAPGGYGYTF.

The V gene is TRBV7-2, the J gene TRBJ1-6, with 8 positions matching TRBD1. V lost 5 bases to trimming and J lost 7 bases; unmatched junction nucleotides: 13. The CDR3 has 17 amino acids. Per germline, CDR1 SGHTA and CDR2 FQGNSA. Here the CDR3 DNA reads TGTGCCAGCAGCCCTTGGGACAGGAGCGGGGGGAATTCACCCCTCCACTTT. Protein: CASSPWDRSGGNSPLHF.

The rearrangement links TRBV3-1 (or the pseudogene TRBV3-2) to TRBJ1-5; 7 positions agree with TRBD1. CDR3 length: 14 residues. Germline assignment: CDR1 LGHDT and CDR2 YNNKEL (reference sequence). Trimming cost V 2 bases and J 5 bases; bases outside gene matches: 3. As DNA, the CDR3 is TGTGCCAGCAGCCAAAGTGACAGGGATCAGCCCCAGCATTTT. Residues: CASSQSDRDQPQHF.

The V gene is TRBV5-1, the J gene TRBJ1-1, with D possibly TRBD1 on 5 matching bases. The CDR3 contains 16 residues. V shed 0 bases and J shed 2 bases, with 14 bases lying between them. Germline CDR1 SGHRS, CDR2 YFSETQ. The CDR3 reads CASSLGGGSRNTEAFF. The DNA for the CDR3 is TGCGCCAGCAGCTTGGGCGGGGGGTCGAGAAACACTGAAGCTTTCTTT.

On this clone itself: The identical CDR3 is also encoded by other nucleotide sequences in the sample. V and J are TRBV7-2 and TRBJ1-6; D gene unclear. The CDR3 runs 14 residues. Germline loops: CDR1 SGHTA, CDR2 FQGNSA. The V end was cut by 1 base, the J end by 4 bases, with 5 bases between. The CDR3 reads CASSLDGYNSPLHF. The DNA for the CDR3 is TGTGCCAGCAGCTTAGACGGGTATAATTCACCCCTCCACTTT.

J is TRBJ1-1 and V is TRBV27; a possible D gene is TRBD1 (6 bases). Germline CDR1 reads MNHEY; CDR2 reads SMNVEV (reference sequence). The CDR3 sequence is 15 residues long. Trimming removed 3 bases from V and 0 bases from J, with 11 bases in between. For the CDR3, the DNA is TGTGCCAGCAGTTTCGACAGGCTATTGAACACTGAAGCTTTCTTT. Its protein is CASSFDRLLNTEAFF.

This chain joins TRBV30 and TRBJ1-6; perhaps TRBD1 as D (6 bases). From germline, CDR1 is GTSNPN and CDR2 SVGIG (reference sequence). V dropped 7 bases and J dropped 7 bases, with 17 bases sitting between them. This CDR3 region has 14 residues. CDR3 sequence: CAFRQGQPNSPLHF. The CDR3 DNA sequence: TGTGCCTTTAGGCAGGGGCAACCGAATTCACCCCTCCACTTT. Full variable domain (outside the CDR3, taken from reference TRBV30 and TRBJ1-6): SQTIHQWPATLVQPVGSPLSLECTVEGTSNPNLYWYRQAAGRGLQLLFYSVGIGQISSEVPQNLSASRPQDRQFILSSKKLLLSDSGFYLCAFRQGQPNSPLHFGNGTRLTVT.

The chain combines TRBV19 with TRBJ2-7; D is perhaps TRBD2 (5 bases). This CDR3 comprises 12 residues. Trimming removed 5 bases from V and 3 bases from J, with 8 bases in between. The V gene's germline CDR1 is LNHDA and CDR2 SQIVND (reference sequence). Here the CDR3 reads CASSSRGYEQYF. In DNA, the CDR3 is TGTGCCAGTAGTTCCCGGGGCTACGAGCAGTACTTC. Complete variable domain (other parts from reference TRBV19 and TRBJ2-7): DGGITQSPKYLFRKEGQNVTLSCEQNLNHDAMYWYRQDPGQGLRLIYYSQIVNDFQKGDIAEGYSVSREKKESFPLTVTSAQKNPTAFYLCASSSRGYEQYFGPGTRLTVT.

Only one count was recorded for this clone. The V and J genes are TRBV30 and TRBJ2-1; 7 bases fit TRBD2. Per germline, CDR1 GTSNPN and CDR2 SVGIG (reference sequence). Trimming cost V 3 bases and J 15 bases; bases outside gene matches: 11. The CDR3 length is 12 residues. The CDR3: CAWSKTSERRFF. Here the CDR3 DNA reads TGTGCCTGGAGCAAAACTAGCGAGAGGCGGTTCTTC. Variable domain in full (rest from reference TRBV30 and TRBJ2-1): SQTIHQWPATLVQPVGSPLSLECTVEGTSNPNLYWYRQAAGRGLQLLFYSVGIGQISSEVPQNLSASRPQDRQFILSSKKLLLSDSGFYLCAWSKTSERRFFGPGTRLTVL.

The genes are TRBV7-8 and TRBJ2-7; 8 bases are shared with TRBD2. The CDR3 runs 15 residues. Germline CDR1 SGHVS, CDR2 FQNEAQ. V was pared by 7 bases and J by 6 bases, with 14 bases of the junction left unmatched. CDR3 in amino acids: CASTITPSGSREQYF. CDR3 sequence (DNA): TGTGCCAGCACCATAACCCCCAGCGGGAGTCGCGAGCAGTACTTC.

The chain couples TRBV25-1 to TRBJ2-1; TRBD1 matches 9 bases. Germline trimming cut 2 bases from V and 8 bases from J; bases unmatched to any gene: 1. The CDR3 has 13 residues. Germline V gives CDR1 MGHDK, CDR2 SYGVNS. This CDR3 is CASSEDRGYEQFF. The CDR3 DNA reads as TGTGCCAGCAGTGAAGACAGGGGGTATGAGCAGTTCTTC. Full variable domain (rest looked up from reference TRBV25-1 and TRBJ2-1): EADIYQTPRYLVIGTGKKITLECSQTMGHDKMYWYQQDPGMELHLIHYSYGVNSTEKGDLSSESTVSRIRTEHFPLTLESARPSHTSQYLCASSEDRGYEQFFGPGTRLTVL.

The rearrangement links TRBV6-5 to TRBJ1-1; D not resolved. Trimming took off 6 bases at V and 1 base at J, with 9 bases between the two ends. This CDR3 comprises 13 residues. CDR1 and CDR2 from the germline V gene are MNHEY and SVGAGI. This CDR3 reads CASRRYRNTEAFF. DNA of the CDR3: TGTGCCAGCAGGAGATACAGGAACACTGAAGCTTTCTTT.

The chain joins TRBV19 to TRBJ2-7, with a weak D call TRBD2 (6 bases). V gave up 7 bases and J gave up 0 bases, with 13 bases separating them. Germline CDR1 and CDR2: LNHDA and SQIVND (reference sequence). The CDR3 sequence is 14 residues long. The chain's CDR3 is CASTRDFSSYEQYF. The CDR3 DNA reads as TGTGCCAGTACCCGGGACTTTAGCTCCTACGAGCAGTACTTC.

The genes are TRBV7-8 and TRBJ1-1; 8 bases fit TRBD1. With V trimmed by 1 base and J by 1 base, 8 bases remained unmatched. The CDR3 covers 17 residues. Germline CDR1 SGHVS, CDR2 FQNEAQ. The CDR3 loop reads CASSLGRPGQENTEAFF. CDR3 in DNA: TGTGCCAGCAGCTTAGGGAGGCCGGGACAGGAGAACACTGAAGCTTTCTTT.

V and J are TRBV19 and TRBJ1-5; 8 bases fit TRBD1. Germline CDR1 reads LNHDA; CDR2 reads SQIVND (reference sequence). The CDR3 runs 15 residues. The trim removed 4 bases at V and 2 bases at J, leaving 4 bases unmatched. CDR3 sequence: CASSTGGRGNQPQHF. The CDR3 DNA reads TGTGCCAGTAGTACAGGGGGCAGGGGCAATCAGCCCCAGCATTTT. Full variable domain (remainder filled in from reference TRBV19 and TRBJ1-5): DGGITQSPKYLFRKEGQNVTLSCEQNLNHDAMYWYRQDPGQGLRLIYYSQIVNDFQKGDIAEGYSVSREKKESFPLTVTSAQKNPTAFYLCASSTGGRGNQPQHFGDGTRLSIL.

J is TRBJ2-1 and V is TRBV15, with D unclear. There are 13 residues in the CDR3. Germline CDR1 is LNHNV and CDR2 is YYDKDF (reference sequence). The V and J ends lost 0 bases and 9 bases respectively, with 9 bases between them. CDR3 protein: CATSRDLKAEQFF. CDR3 nucleotide sequence: TGTGCCACCAGCAGAGATCTTAAAGCTGAGCAGTTCTTC.

The chain has TRBV15 and TRBJ1-5; D remains ambiguous. CDR3 length: 13 amino acids. Germline V lookup: CDR1 LNHNV, CDR2 YYDKDF (reference sequence). Trimming took off 3 bases at V and 1 base at J, with 4 bases between the two ends. CDR3 in amino acids: CATSRGSNQPQHF. CDR3 sequence (DNA): TGTGCCACCAGCAGGGGCAGCAATCAGCCCCAGCATTTT. The full variable domain, completed using reference TRBV15 and TRBJ1-5, is DAMVIQNPRYQVTQFGKPVTLSCSQTLNHNVMYWYQQKSSQAPKLLFHYYDKDFNNEADTPDNFQSRRPNTSFCFLDIRSPGLGDTAMYLCATSRGSNQPQHFGDGTRLSIL.

The rearrangement uses TRBV10-3 and TRBJ1-5, with D perhaps TRBD1 (5 bases). V shed 3 bases and J shed 1 base, with 7 bases lying between them. This CDR3 has 14 residues. Germline V gene lookup returns CDR1 ENHRY and CDR2 SYGVKD. The CDR3 DNA follows: TGTGCCATCAGTGACAGGGCGAGCAATCAGCCCCAGCATTTT. It codes for CAISDRASNQPQHF.

This clone was seen a few times. V is TRBV12-3 or TRBV12-4 and J is TRBJ2-7, with D possibly matching TRBD1 (6 bases). This CDR3 has 12 residues. The V gene lost 6 bases and the J gene lost 6 bases, with 12 bases spanning the gap. The CDR3 sequence is CASSRTGSEQYF. The CDR3 DNA sequence: TGTGCCAGCAGCCGCACAGGGAGCGAGCAGTACTTC.

J is TRBJ1-2 and V is TRBV5-1; maybe TRBD1 (6 bases). V was shortened by 4 bases and J by 6 bases, with 13 bases between the two germline ends. Germline values: CDR1 SGHRS, CDR2 YFSETQ. The CDR3 has 13 residues. The CDR3 DNA is TGCGCCAGCAGCCCAGCAGGGGCGGATGGCTACACCTTC. Protein: CASSPAGADGYTF.

The V gene is TRBV23-1, the J gene TRBJ2-3, with D perhaps TRBD2 (6 bases). TRBV23-1 belongs to the ORF category, with a function that is uncertain. The ends were cut back, 2 bases at V and 2 bases at J, with 17 bases in the middle. The CDR3 length is 17 residues. The CDR3 loop is CASSQPRLGWPTDTQYF. For the CDR3, the DNA is TGCGCCAGCAGTCAACCTAGACTAGGGTGGCCCACAGATACGCAGTATTTT.

In nucleotides, the CDR3 is TGTGCCAGCAGCTCCGGACAGGCTGGGGCCAACGTCCTGACTTTC. Encoded protein: CASSSGQAGANVLTF. V and J are TRBV7-8 and TRBJ2-6; 7 nucleotides agree with TRBD1. Germline loops: CDR1 SGHVS, CDR2 FQNEAQ. This CDR3 comprises 15 residues. The V and J ends lost 4 bases and 2 bases, in that order; junction bases with no gene match: 2.

V usage is TRBV19 and J usage is TRBJ2-1; 10 bases fit TRBD2. V trimming: 4 bases; J trimming: 2 bases; junction bases outside the gene matches: 5. Germline assignment: CDR1 LNHDA and CDR2 SQIVND (reference sequence). This CDR3 is 16 amino acids long. The CDR3 here is CASSTKLAGTYNEQFF. The CDR3 DNA sequence: TGTGCCAGTAGTACCAAACTAGCGGGAACCTACAATGAGCAGTTCTTC.

This clone was seen a single time. V usage is TRBV14 and J usage is TRBJ2-1, with D tentatively TRBD2 (5 bases). V lost 1 base and J 5 bases, leaving 12 bases between the germline ends. Germline V gene lookup returns CDR1 SGHDN and CDR2 FVKESK. CDR3 length: 15 amino acids. CDR3 amino acids: CASSQGSGTHNEQFF. The CDR3 DNA is TGTGCCAGCAGCCAAGGGTCGGGAACTCACAATGAGCAGTTCTTC.